The sequence of this TCR beta chain was determined in a study of T cell repertoires in cytomegalovirus infection. Study overall: CMV infection and matching HLA type were both indicated by public TCR beta signatures.

Each CDR3 protein is one row after TCRdb ran MiXCR on the reads. The sample records around 550,000 distinct CDR3 sequences, more than 25% being singletons. CDR3 size: 16 residues. V dropped 0 bases and J dropped 7 bases, with 19 bases sitting between them. CDR1 and CDR2 (germline): SGHRS, YFSETQ. Study findings and constraints: Accumulated public TCR beta family frequency recognized individuals carrying CMV together with the relevant HLA. Clonotype analysis showed dominance of the ex vivo response by HLA-C-restricted CMV-specific TCR beta clonotypes.

The sample holds a few counts of this clonotype. Antigen: not known. The sequence was obtained from a human donor in good health (CMV status not recorded). Some clones in this sample may be carry-over from other donors' samples. Material for sequencing was PBMCs. The chain combines TRBV5-1 with TRBJ1-2; tentative D call: TRBD1 (6 bases). As DNA, the CDR3 is TGCGCCAGCAGCTTGGCCCGGACAGCTATGGCGGGTGGCTACACCTTC. As protein: CASSLARTAMAGGYTF.